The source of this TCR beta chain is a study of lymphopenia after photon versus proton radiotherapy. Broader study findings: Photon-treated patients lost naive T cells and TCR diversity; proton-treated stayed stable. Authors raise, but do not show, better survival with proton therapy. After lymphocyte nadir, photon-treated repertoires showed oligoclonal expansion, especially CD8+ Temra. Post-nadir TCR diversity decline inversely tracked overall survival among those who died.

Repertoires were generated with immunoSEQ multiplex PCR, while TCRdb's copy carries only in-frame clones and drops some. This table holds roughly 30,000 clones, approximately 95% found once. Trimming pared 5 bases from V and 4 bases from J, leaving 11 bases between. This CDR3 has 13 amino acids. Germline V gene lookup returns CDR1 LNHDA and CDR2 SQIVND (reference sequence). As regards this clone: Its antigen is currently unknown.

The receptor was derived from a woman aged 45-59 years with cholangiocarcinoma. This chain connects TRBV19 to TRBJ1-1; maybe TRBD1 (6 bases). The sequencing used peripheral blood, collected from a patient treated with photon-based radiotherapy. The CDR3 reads CASSGYRATEAFF. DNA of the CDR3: TGTGCCAGTAGTGGATACAGGGCCACTGAAGCTTTCTTT.